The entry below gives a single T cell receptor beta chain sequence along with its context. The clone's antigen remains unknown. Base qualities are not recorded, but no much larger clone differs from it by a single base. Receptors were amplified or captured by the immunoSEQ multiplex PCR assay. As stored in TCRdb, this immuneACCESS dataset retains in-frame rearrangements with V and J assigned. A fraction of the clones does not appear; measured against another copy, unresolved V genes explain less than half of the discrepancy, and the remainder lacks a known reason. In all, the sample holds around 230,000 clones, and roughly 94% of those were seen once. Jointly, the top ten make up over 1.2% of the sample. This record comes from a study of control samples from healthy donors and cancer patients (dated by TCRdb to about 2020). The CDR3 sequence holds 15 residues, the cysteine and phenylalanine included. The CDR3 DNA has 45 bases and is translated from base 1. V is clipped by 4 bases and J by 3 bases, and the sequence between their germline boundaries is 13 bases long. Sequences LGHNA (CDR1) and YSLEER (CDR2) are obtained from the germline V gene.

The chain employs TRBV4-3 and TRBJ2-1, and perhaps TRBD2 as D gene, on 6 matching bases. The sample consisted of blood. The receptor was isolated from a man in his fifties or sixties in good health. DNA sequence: TGCGCCAGCAGCCCAATGGTGGGGGGCTACAATGAGCAGTTCTTC. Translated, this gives CASSPMVGGYNEQFF.